These 10 T cell receptor beta chains were all obtained from the same sample, sequenced in a study of blood T cell repertoires in COVID-19. The data were produced by immunoSEQ multiplex PCR, yet TCRdb's version contains in-frame clones alone and is incomplete. The data show almost 250,000 clones, with about 84% seen just once and 5% to 7% held by the top ten. The material sequenced was peripheral blood. All receptors derive from a woman of 80 years or more with COVID-19, enrolled during active disease.

V is TRBV5-1 and J is TRBJ2-5; unclear D gene. V lost 0 bases, J lost 2 bases, and 14 bases lay in between. In germline, CDR1 is SGHRS, CDR2 YFSETQ. The CDR3 totals 16 residues. The CDR3 DNA follows: TGCGCCAGCAGCTTGGAAGGAGCCCAGCTTCAAGAGACCCAGTACTTC. Protein sequence: CASSLEGAQLQETQYF. Complete variable domain (other parts from reference TRBV5-1 and TRBJ2-5): KAGVTQTPRYLIKTRGQQVTLSCSPISGHRSVSWYQQTPGQGLQFLFEYFSETQRNKGNFPGRFSGRQFSNSRSEMNVSTLELGDSALYLCASSLEGAQLQETQYFGPGTRLLVL.

This rearrangement joins TRBV28 to TRBJ2-3; D is uncertain. Trimming took off 2 bases at V and 4 bases at J, with 19 bases between the two ends. The CDR3 is 17 residues long. CDR1 and CDR2 from the germline V gene are MDHEN and SYDVKM. As DNA, the CDR3 is TGTGCCAGCAGTTTACCTACCCCCCTTACCCCCGCAGATACGCAGTATTTT. Translated, it gives CASSLPTPLTPADTQYF.

The CDR3 spells CASSQEASGGKNIQYF. CDR3 DNA: TGTGCCAGCAGCCAAGAGGCTAGCGGGGGGAAAAACATTCAGTACTTC. The gene calls are TRBV4-2 and TRBJ2-4, with 11 bases fitting TRBD2. CDR1 is LGHNA, CDR2 YNFKEQ, per germline. The V and J ends lost 0 bases and 4 bases, in that order; junction bases with no gene match: 2. CDR3 length: 16 residues.

This clone was seen more than once but under ten times. The chain carries TRBV6-4 and TRBJ1-1; tentatively, D is TRBD1 (6 bases). The germline V and J ends were trimmed by 7 bases and 7 bases, with 10 bases remaining between them. Germline assignment: CDR1 MRHNA and CDR2 SNTAGT. The CDR3 has 11 amino acids. Here the CDR3 DNA reads TGTGCCAGCAAAGGACAGAATGAAGCTTTCTTT. Protein product: CASKGQNEAFF.

V usage is TRBV18 and J usage is TRBJ1-2; possibly TRBD1 for D (6 bases). V was shortened by 0 bases and J by 10 bases, with 9 bases between the two germline ends. The germline V gene encodes CDR1 KGHSH and CDR2 LQKENI. CDR3 size: 12 residues. CDR3 coding DNA: TGTGCCAGCTCACCACCGGACAGACCCTACACCTTC. Translation gives CASSPPDRPYTF.

V is TRBV7-9 and J is TRBJ1-6; TRBD1 is a possible D gene (5 bases). Germline loops: CDR1 SEHNR, CDR2 FQNEAQ (reference sequence). Deletions cut 1 base from V and 12 bases from J, with 10 bases between. The CDR3 consists of 13 residues. CDR3 in DNA: TGTGCCAGCAGCTTAGTCGGCAGGGAACCCCTCCACTTT. It yields the protein CASSLVGREPLHF. Variable domain in full (rest from reference TRBV7-9 and TRBJ1-6): DTGVSQNPRHKITKRGQNVTFRCDPISEHNRLYWYRQTLGQGPEFLTYFQNEAQLEKSRLLSDRFSAERPKGSFSTLEIQRTEQGDSAMYLCASSLVGREPLHFGNGTRLTVT.

The J gene is TRBJ1-4, the V gene TRBV30; 8 bases are a match to TRBD1. Trimming cost V 3 bases and J 2 bases; bases outside gene matches: 5. The CDR3 length is 15 residues. Per germline, CDR1 GTSNPN and CDR2 SVGIG (reference sequence). This chain's CDR3 is CAWSLRQGTNEKLFF. For the CDR3, the DNA is TGTGCCTGGAGCCTTAGACAGGGGACTAATGAAAAACTGTTTTTT.

The V call is TRBV28, the J call TRBJ2-5; 13 bases map to TRBD2. V was clipped by 5 bases and J by 3 bases; unmatched bases: 12. Germline loops: CDR1 MDHEN, CDR2 SYDVKM. The CDR3 runs to 18 residues. This CDR3 reads CASSVALPGTSGEETQYF. The CDR3 DNA is TGTGCCAGCAGTGTAGCCCTCCCGGGGACTAGCGGGGAAGAGACCCAGTACTTC.

The V gene is TRBV19, the J gene TRBJ1-6; D not resolved. Germline V gene sequence: CDR1 LNHDA, CDR2 SQIVND (reference sequence). V gave up 3 bases and J gave up 7 bases, with 7 bases separating them. The CDR3 covers 13 residues. For the CDR3, the DNA is TGTGCCAGTAGTATGGAGGGAAATTCACCCCTCCACTTT. Protein: CASSMEGNSPLHF.

The genes are TRBV9 and TRBJ1-2; the D is unclear. CDR3 length: 12 amino acids. The germline V gene encodes CDR1 SGDLS and CDR2 YYNGEE. Trimming shortened V by 4 bases and J by 3 bases, and 7 bases separated the two germline ends. The DNA for the CDR3 is TGTGCCAGCAGCCCTACGGACTATGGCTACACCTTC. As protein: CASSPTDYGYTF.